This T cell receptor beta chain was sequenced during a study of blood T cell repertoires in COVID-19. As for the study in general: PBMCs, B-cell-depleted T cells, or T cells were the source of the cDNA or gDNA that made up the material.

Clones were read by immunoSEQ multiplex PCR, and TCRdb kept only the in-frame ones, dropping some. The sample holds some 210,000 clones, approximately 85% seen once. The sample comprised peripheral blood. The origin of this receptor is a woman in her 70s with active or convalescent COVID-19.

CDR3 nucleotide sequence: TGTGCCAGCAGCCAAAGGGGACGGGACAGGGATATGAGGAACATTCAGTACTTC. Its protein is CASSQRGRDRDMRNIQYF. The gene calls are TRBV11-2 and TRBJ2-4, with TRBD1 identical over 9 bases. The CDR3 is 18 amino acids. Germline V CDR1 and CDR2: SGHAT, FQNNGV. Trimming cost V 5 bases and J 7 bases; bases outside gene matches: 18.